This T cell receptor (beta chain) derives from a study of OX40 agonist ivuxolimab in advanced cancers. Study as a whole: Dose-escalation patients' cancers were hepatocellular carcinoma, melanoma, renal cell or head and neck cancer.

CDR3 length equals 16 residues. Trimming removed 3 bases from V and 0 bases from J, with 14 bases in between. Germline V gene sequence: CDR1 SGHRS, CDR2 YFSETQ. Notes on this clone: Its antigen is currently unknown.

Here immunoSEQ multiplex PCR was the method, and the copy in TCRdb shows in-frame clones only, minus some. This sample has 25,000 to 30,000 clones, with 86% found just once. Study-level points and caveats: Dosing at 0.1 to 3.0 mg/kg was accompanied by clonal expansion of CD4+ and CD8+ blood T cells by week 6.

The sample consisted of CD4+ or CD8+ T cells sorted from blood, taken in a trial of the OX40 agonist ivuxolimab. This rearrangement joins TRBV5-1 to TRBJ2-3; weak D call: TRBD1 (6 bases). This sequence originates from an adult with an advanced solid tumor such as melanoma, head and neck, liver or kidney cancer. CDR3 bases: TGCGCCAGCAGCTCCCGGACAGTTACTAGCACAGATACGCAGTATTTT. Amino acid sequence: CASSSRTVTSTDTQYF.